The 16 T cell receptor beta chains given below trace back to one sample, sequenced in a study of molecular identifiers for immune sequencing clone quantification listed by TCRdb under 2018. Preparation of the library involved PCR. TCRdb names NextSeq 500 as the instrument used. TCRdb handled the public reads itself, with Q25 trimming in fastp and clone calling in MiXCR, and kept productive beta chains. Each entry is one CDR3 protein sequence, shown with its most common DNA and genes. The sample table holds over 550,000 distinct CDR3 sequences, of which about 25% were seen once. The ten biggest clones cover 0.78% of the sample. The specimen was naive CD8+ T cells from blood, with Jurkat cell RNA spiked in. This specimen's cell subset or site label, interpreted: FACS-sorted CD8+CD4-CCR7+CD45RA+ naive T cells. These TCRs come from a human donor in good health. Some libraries in this study had Jurkat cell RNA spiked in.

This clonotype was observed a few times. The chain joins TRBV12-5 to TRBJ2-7, with D perhaps TRBD1 (6 bases). This CDR3 contains 15 residues. The V gene lost 6 bases and the J gene lost 5 bases, with 20 bases spanning the gap. The V gene's germline CDR1 is LGHNT and CDR2 FRNRAP. The CDR3 is CASGLQGANDDEQYF. In DNA, the CDR3 is TGTGCTAGTGGACTACAGGGCGCCAATGACGACGAGCAGTACTTC.

On this clonotype itself: A much bigger clone sits one base away, suggesting this may be a read error. The V call is TRBV5-1, the J call TRBJ2-3; 7 positions match TRBD1. The length of the CDR3 is 15 residues. The germline V gene has CDR1 SGHRS and CDR2 YFSETQ. Unmatched junction bases numbered 10, after V lost 7 bases and J lost 2 bases. The CDR3 loop is CASGSQGPYTDTQYF. CDR3 sequence (DNA): TGCGCCAGCGGCTCACAGGGGCCTTACACAGATACGCAGTATTTT.

This clonotype was picked up a small number of times. This chain connects TRBV7-9 to TRBJ1-6; D uncertain. The CDR3 consists of 14 residues. Germline assignment: CDR1 SEHNR and CDR2 FQNEAQ (reference sequence). Trimming shortened V by 0 bases and J by 8 bases, and 8 bases separated the two germline ends. The CDR3 region has the DNA TGTGCCAGCAGCTTAGCTCTTGGGGATTCACCCCTCCACTTT. Its translation is CASSLALGDSPLHF.

This clonotype has at least ten counts. The genes are TRBV6-5 and TRBJ2-3; D could derive from TRBD1 or TRBD2 (5 bases each). V was cut by 6 bases and J by 0 bases, with 13 bases left in between. CDR1 is MNHEY, CDR2 SVGAGI, per germline. This CDR3 has 15 residues. The CDR3: CASSLPGGSTDTQYF. CDR3 in DNA: TGTGCCAGCAGCCTTCCTGGGGGAAGCACAGATACGCAGTATTTT.

Only a few counts were recorded for this clonotype. The chain recombines TRBV12-3 or TRBV12-4 with TRBJ1-1, with D unresolved. V lost 5 bases and J 8 bases, leaving 15 bases between the germline ends. The CDR3 spans 13 residues. CDR3: CASSPPLAGEAFF. The DNA of the CDR3 is TGTGCCAGCAGTCCCCCGTTGGCGGGAGAAGCTTTCTTT.

This clonotype was observed many times. The chain is built from TRBV6-5 and TRBJ2-3, with unresolved D. The CDR3 totals 14 residues. Germline V gene sequence: CDR1 MNHEY, CDR2 SVGAGI. Trimming pared 4 bases from V and 0 bases from J, leaving 8 bases between. The CDR3 DNA sequence: TGTGCCAGCAGTTCCCAGACCAGCACAGATACGCAGTATTTT. Residues: CASSSQTSTDTQYF.

In this sample, this clonotype turned up many times. The genes are TRBV7-9 and TRBJ2-4; D may be TRBD2 (5 bases). The CDR3 extends over 16 amino acids. Germline values: CDR1 SEHNR, CDR2 FQNEAQ (reference sequence). Trimming removed 2 bases at V and 0 bases at J, with 11 bases between. The CDR3 here is CASSLSGNLAKNIQYF. The DNA for the CDR3 is TGTGCCAGCAGCTTATCCGGGAATCTAGCCAAAAACATTCAGTACTTC. Full variable domain (remainder filled in from reference TRBV7-9 and TRBJ2-4): DTGVSQNPRHKITKRGQNVTFRCDPISEHNRLYWYRQTLGQGPEFLTYFQNEAQLEKSRLLSDRFSAERPKGSFSTLEIQRTEQGDSAMYLCASSLSGNLAKNIQYFGAGTRLSVL.

This clonotype was seen at least ten times. The V and J genes are TRBV7-2 and TRBJ1-1; D might be TRBD1 (6 bases). CDR3 size: 15 residues. From germline, CDR1 is SGHTA and CDR2 FQGNSA. Trimming took off 5 bases at V and 5 bases at J, with 18 bases between the two ends. CDR3 in DNA: TGTGCCAGCAGCCCCGGACAGACCCAGGTTACTGAAGCTTTCTTT. This translates into CASSPGQTQVTEAFF. The whole variable domain, remainder taken from reference TRBV7-2 and TRBJ1-1, is GAGVSQSPSNKVTEKGKDVELRCDPISGHTALYWYRQSLGQGLEFLIYFQGNSAPDKSGLPSDRFSAERTGGSVSTLTIQRTQQEDSAVYLCASSPGQTQVTEAFFGQGTRLTVV.

The rearrangement links TRBV7-9 to TRBJ2-5, with TRBD2 matching over 7 bases. The germline CDR1 and CDR2 sequences are SEHNR and FQNEAQ (reference sequence). This CDR3 has 14 residues. The V segment lost 8 bases and the J segment 2 bases; nucleotides outside the gene matches: 8. CDR3 residues: CASPPPGGQETQYF. The CDR3 nucleotides read TGTGCCAGCCCCCCGCCCGGGGGGCAAGAGACCCAGTACTTC.

This clonotype was recorded many times. The junction shows a germline mismatch at one end, possibly a read error. The chain joins TRBV4-1 to TRBJ2-3; 7 bases match TRBD1. Looked up from germline, CDR1 is MGHRA and CDR2 is YSYEKL. This CDR3 spans 14 amino acids. CDR3: CASSPRQGPDTQYF. The CDR3, as DNA: TGTGCCAGCAGCCCTCGACAGGGACCAGATACGCAGTATTTT.

Comments on this clonotype: This may be a read error: a much more frequent sequence differs by one nucleotide. The chain recombines TRBV7-9 with TRBJ2-2, with D perhaps TRBD1 or TRBD2 (6 bases each). The CDR3 is 16 amino acids. Germline V gene lookup returns CDR1 SEHNR and CDR2 FQNEAQ (reference sequence). The CDR3: CASSSPRQAMTGGLFF. CDR3 nucleotide sequence: TGTGCCAGCAGCTCACCGAGACAGGCAATGACCGGGGGGCTGTTTTTT.

As concerns this clonotype: One end of the junction varies from germline; a read error may be responsible. The chain couples TRBV2 to TRBJ1-5, with D unclear. Looked up from germline, CDR1 is SNHLY and CDR2 is FYNNEI. The CDR3 runs 15 residues. CDR3 loop: CASSPRNGRNRPQHF. The DNA of the CDR3 is TGTGCCAGCAGTCCCCGCAACGGGAGAAATCGGCCCCAGCATTTT.

The CDR3 nucleotides read TGTGCCAGCAGCATAGGGACGCTGAGCTCCTACGAGCAGTACTTC. Translating it yields CASSIGTLSSYEQYF. The chain joins TRBV5-6 to TRBJ2-7; tentatively, D is TRBD1 or TRBD2 (5 bases each). V shed 4 bases and J shed 0 bases, with 14 bases lying between them. The germline CDR1 and CDR2 sequences are SGHDT and YYEEEE. This CDR3 spans 15 amino acids. The full variable domain, with the rest looked up from reference TRBV5-6 and TRBJ2-7, is DAGVTQSPTHLIKTRGQQVTLRCSPKSGHDTVSWYQQALGQGPQFIFQYYEEEERQRGNFPDRFSGHQFPNYSSELNVNALLLGDSALYLCASSIGTLSSYEQYFGPGTRLTVT.

This chain connects TRBV5-8 to TRBJ2-1; D possibly matches TRBD1 or TRBD2 (5 bases each). Germline V CDR1 and CDR2: SGHTS, YDEGEE. V was cut by 5 bases and J by 2 bases, with 17 bases left in between. The CDR3 runs to 16 residues. Written as DNA, the CDR3 is TGTGCCAGCAGATTATCCGGGACGGATGCCTACAATGAGCAGTTCTTC. Translating gives CASRLSGTDAYNEQFF.

This clonotype was recorded many times. This chain uses TRBV5-1 with TRBJ2-7, with a weak D call TRBD2 (6 bases). CDR1 is SGHRS, CDR2 YFSETQ, per germline. The germline V and J ends were trimmed by 1 base and 6 bases, with 8 bases remaining between them. There are 12 residues in the CDR3. The CDR3 DNA sequence: TGCGCCAGCAGCTTGTACGGGGGCGAGCAGTACTTC. This sequence encodes CASSLYGGEQYF.

This clonotype turned up a few times. The rearrangement uses TRBV24-1 and TRBJ1-5, with a possible D match to TRBD1 (5 bases). The CDR3 runs to 15 residues. Trimming left V 4 bases short and J 0 bases short, with 9 bases between. Per the germline V gene, CDR1 is KGHDR and CDR2 is SFDVKD. The CDR3 protein is CATSDDSFSNQPQHF. The CDR3 bases are TGTGCCACCAGTGACGACAGCTTTAGCAATCAGCCCCAGCATTTT.